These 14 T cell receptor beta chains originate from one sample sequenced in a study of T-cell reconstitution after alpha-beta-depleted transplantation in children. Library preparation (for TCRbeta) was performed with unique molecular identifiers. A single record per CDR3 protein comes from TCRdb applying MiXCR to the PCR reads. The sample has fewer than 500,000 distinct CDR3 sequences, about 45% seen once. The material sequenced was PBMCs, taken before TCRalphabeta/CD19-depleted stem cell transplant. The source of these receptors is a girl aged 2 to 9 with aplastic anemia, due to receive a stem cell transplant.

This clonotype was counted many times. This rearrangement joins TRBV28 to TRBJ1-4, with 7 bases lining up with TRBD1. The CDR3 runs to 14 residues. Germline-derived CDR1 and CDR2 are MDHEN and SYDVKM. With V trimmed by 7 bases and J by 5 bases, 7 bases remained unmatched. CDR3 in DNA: TGTGCCAGCAATCACAGGGGACGAAATGAAAAACTGTTTTTT. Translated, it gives CASNHRGRNEKLFF.

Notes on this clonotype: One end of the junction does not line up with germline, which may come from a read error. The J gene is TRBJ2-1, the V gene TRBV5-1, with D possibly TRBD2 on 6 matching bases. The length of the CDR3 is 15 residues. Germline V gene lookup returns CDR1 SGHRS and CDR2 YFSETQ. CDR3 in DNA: TGCGCCAGCAGCTACCCTCGGGGGAAAGGCAATAAGCAGTTCTTC. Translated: CASSYPRGKGNKQFF.

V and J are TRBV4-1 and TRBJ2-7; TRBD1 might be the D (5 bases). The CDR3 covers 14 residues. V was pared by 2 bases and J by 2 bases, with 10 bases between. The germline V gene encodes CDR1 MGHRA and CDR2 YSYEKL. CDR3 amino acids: CASSQYQGPYEQYF. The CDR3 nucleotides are TGCGCCAGCAGCCAATATCAGGGTCCCTACGAGCAGTACTTC.

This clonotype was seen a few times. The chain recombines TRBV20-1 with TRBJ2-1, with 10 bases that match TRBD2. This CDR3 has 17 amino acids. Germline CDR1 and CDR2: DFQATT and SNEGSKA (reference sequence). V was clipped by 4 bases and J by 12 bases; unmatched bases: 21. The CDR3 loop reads CSAKRHLAGVSYNLQFF. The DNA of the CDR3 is TGCAGTGCTAAGAGACACCTAGCGGGAGTGTCCTACAATCTGCAGTTCTTC.

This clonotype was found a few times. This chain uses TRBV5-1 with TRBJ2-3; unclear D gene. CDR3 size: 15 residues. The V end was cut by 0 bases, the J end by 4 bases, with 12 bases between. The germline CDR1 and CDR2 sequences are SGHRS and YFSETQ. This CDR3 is CASSLVQATADTQYF. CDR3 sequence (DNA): TGCGCCAGCAGCTTGGTTCAGGCGACCGCAGATACGCAGTATTTT.

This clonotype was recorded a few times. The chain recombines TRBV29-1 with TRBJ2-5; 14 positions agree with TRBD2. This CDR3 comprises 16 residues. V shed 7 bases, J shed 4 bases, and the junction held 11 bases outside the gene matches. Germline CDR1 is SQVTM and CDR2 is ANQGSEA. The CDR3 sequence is CSAIAGTSGRGETQYF. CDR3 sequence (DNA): TGCAGCGCGATAGCTGGGACTAGCGGGAGAGGAGAGACCCAGTACTTC.

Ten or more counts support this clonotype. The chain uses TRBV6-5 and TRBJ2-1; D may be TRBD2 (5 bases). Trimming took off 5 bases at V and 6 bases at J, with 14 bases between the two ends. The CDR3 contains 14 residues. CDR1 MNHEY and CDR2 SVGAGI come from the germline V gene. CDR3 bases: TGTGCCAGCAGTCTACTAGGTTGGGGCAATGAGCAGTTCTTC. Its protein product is CASSLLGWGNEQFF.

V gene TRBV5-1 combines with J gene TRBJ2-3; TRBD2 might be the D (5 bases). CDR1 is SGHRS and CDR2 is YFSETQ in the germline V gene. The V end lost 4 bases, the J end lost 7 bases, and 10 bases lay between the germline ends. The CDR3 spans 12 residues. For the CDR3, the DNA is TGCGCCAGCAGCCCCGAGGGAAATACGCAGTATTTT. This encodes CASSPEGNTQYF.

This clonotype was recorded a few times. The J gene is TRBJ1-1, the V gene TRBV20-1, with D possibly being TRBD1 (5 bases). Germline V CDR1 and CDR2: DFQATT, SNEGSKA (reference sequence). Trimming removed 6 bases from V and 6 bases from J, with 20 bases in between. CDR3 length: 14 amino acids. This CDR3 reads CSANDVQGRSEAFF. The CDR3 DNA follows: TGCAGTGCCAACGATGTGCAGGGCCGTTCTGAAGCTTTCTTT.

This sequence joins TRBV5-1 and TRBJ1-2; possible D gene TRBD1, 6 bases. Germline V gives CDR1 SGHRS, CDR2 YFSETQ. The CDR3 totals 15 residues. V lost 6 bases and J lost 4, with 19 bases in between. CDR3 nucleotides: TGCGCCAGCACGCAGGGCGGGGGCGCGAGCTATGGCTACACCTTC. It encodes CASTQGGGASYGYTF.

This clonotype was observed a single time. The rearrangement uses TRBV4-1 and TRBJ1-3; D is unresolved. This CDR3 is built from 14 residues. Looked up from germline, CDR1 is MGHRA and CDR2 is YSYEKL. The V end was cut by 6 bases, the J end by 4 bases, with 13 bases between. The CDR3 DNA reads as TGCGCCAGCAGTCCGGGGATTTCGGGAAACACCATATATTTT. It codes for CASSPGISGNTIYF.

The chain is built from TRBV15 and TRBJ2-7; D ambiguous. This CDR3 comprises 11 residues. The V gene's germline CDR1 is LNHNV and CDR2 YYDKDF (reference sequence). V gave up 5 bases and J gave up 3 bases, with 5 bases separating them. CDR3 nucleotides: TGTGCCACCAGCGAGCTCTACGAGCAGTACTTC. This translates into CATSELYEQYF.

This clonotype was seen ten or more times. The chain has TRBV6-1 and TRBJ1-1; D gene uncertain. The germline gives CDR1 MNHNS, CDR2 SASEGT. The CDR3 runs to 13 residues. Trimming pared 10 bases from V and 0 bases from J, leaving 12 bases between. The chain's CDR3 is CATQRFMNTEAFF. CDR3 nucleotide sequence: TGTGCCACTCAACGGTTTATGAACACTGAAGCTTTCTTT.

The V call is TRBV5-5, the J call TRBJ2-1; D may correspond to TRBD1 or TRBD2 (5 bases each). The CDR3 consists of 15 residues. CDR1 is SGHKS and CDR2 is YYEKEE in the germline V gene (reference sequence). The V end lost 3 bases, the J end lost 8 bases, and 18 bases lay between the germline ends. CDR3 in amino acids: CASSWGRPPGDEQFF. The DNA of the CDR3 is TGTGCCAGCAGCTGGGGCCGGCCCCCCGGGGATGAGCAGTTCTTC.